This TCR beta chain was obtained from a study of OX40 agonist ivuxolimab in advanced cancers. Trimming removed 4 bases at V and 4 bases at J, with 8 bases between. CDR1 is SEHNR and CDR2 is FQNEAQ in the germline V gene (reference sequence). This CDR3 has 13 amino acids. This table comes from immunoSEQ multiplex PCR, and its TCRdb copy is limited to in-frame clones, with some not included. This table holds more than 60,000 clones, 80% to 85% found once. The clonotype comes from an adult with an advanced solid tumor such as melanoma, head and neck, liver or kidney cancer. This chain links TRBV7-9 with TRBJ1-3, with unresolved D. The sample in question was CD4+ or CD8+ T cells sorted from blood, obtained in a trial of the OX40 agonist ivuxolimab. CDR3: CASSSLVGNTIYF. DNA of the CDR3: TGTGCCAGCAGCTCACTTGTAGGAAACACCATATATTTT.